This entry describes one T cell receptor beta chain. Its target is unknown. PCR was performed a second time for about 6 to 11 cycles using a sample-barcoded 5' primer and a J-beta primer mix. TCRdb ran MiXCR on the 5' RACE reads and lists one entry per CDR3 protein. The sample records over 700,000 distinct CDR3 sequences, about 55% being singletons. Germline V gene data show CDR1 as MDHEN and CDR2 as SYDVKM. After removal of 7 bases from V and 4 bases from J, the junction contained 1 base not matched to a gene. The CDR3 has 12 residues. These data belong to a study of blood T cells in healthy people across ages. Study-level findings and limits: It was not possible, with unsorted PBMCs, to conclusively compare naive and antigen-experienced cells. Older individuals had lower TCR beta diversity per million T cells (the decline was roughly linear).

This chain connects TRBV28 to TRBJ1-5; TRBD1 matches at 7 bases. Material for sequencing was blood. The receptor was isolated from a man older than 75 in good health. The CDR3 DNA follows: TGTGCCAGCATGGGACAGAATCAGCCCCAGCATTTT. It specifies CASMGQNQPQHF.